Each of the 9 T cell receptor beta chains below was sequenced from the same sample in a study of blood T cell repertoires in COVID-19. Sequencing used immunoSEQ multiplex PCR; TCRdb keeps in-frame clones, though not all of them. The data hold about 20,000 clones, with about four fifths observed a single time. The material sequenced was peripheral blood. The receptors shown here come from an elderly man with acute or convalescent COVID-19.

The gene calls are TRBV19 and TRBJ2-7, with 10 positions matching TRBD2. CDR1 and CDR2 from the germline V gene are LNHDA and SQIVND (reference sequence). The J segment lost 2 bases and the V segment lost 4 bases, leaving 14 bases of the junction unmatched. The CDR3 is made up of 18 amino acids. In DNA, the CDR3 is TGTGCCAGTAGTAAACATTCCTCCGGGACTAGCGTTCCCTACGAGCAGTACTTC. This gives the protein CASSKHSSGTSVPYEQYF.

The genes are TRBV28 and TRBJ1-1, with 9 bases fitting TRBD1. V shed 5 bases and J 0 bases; nucleotides not matched to a gene: 1. Looked up from germline, CDR1 is MDHEN and CDR2 is SYDVKM. This CDR3 comprises 14 residues. The CDR3 DNA follows: TGTGCCAGCAGTGACAGGGGGTTGAACACTGAAGCTTTCTTT. The encoded protein is CASSDRGLNTEAFF.

A single count supports this clone. The rearrangement uses TRBV6-5 and TRBJ1-3; D is uncertain. Germline loops: CDR1 MNHEY, CDR2 SVGAGI. Between the trimmed V and J ends, which lost 6 bases and 4 bases, there was a span of 13 bases. This CDR3 has 14 residues. CDR3 bases: TGTGCCAGCAGCAACTTCGGGGAGGGAAACACCATATATTTT. It encodes CASSNFGEGNTIYF.

The rearrangement uses TRBV7-2 and TRBJ2-6; perhaps TRBD2 as D (5 bases). Trimming took off 3 bases at V and 3 bases at J, with 12 bases between the two ends. CDR1 and CDR2 from the germline V gene are SGHTA and FQGNSA. The CDR3 is 16 residues long. For the CDR3, the DNA is TGTGCCAGCAGCTTGTATCCGGGAAGTGGGGCCAACGTCCTGACTTTC. Protein: CASSLYPGSGANVLTF.

This clone was picked up a small number of times. V is TRBV6-5 and J is TRBJ1-2, with 9 bases lining up with TRBD1. Germline assignment: CDR1 MNHEY and CDR2 SVGAGI. There are 15 residues in the CDR3. Trimming cost V 5 bases and J 2 bases; bases outside gene matches: 6. CDR3 DNA sequence: TGTGCCAGCAGTACCCGGGACAGGGCGAACTATGGCTACACCTTC. Protein: CASSTRDRANYGYTF.

The V call is TRBV30, the J call TRBJ1-6; tentative D call: TRBD1 (6 bases). The CDR3 length is 14 residues. V was trimmed by 5 bases and J by 0 bases, leaving 8 bases between them. Germline-derived CDR1 and CDR2 are GTSNPN and SVGIG (reference sequence). CDR3 bases: TGTGCCTGGCAGGGGAGCTCCTATAATTCACCCCTCCACTTT. Translating it yields CAWQGSSYNSPLHF.

The rearrangement links TRBV11-1 to TRBJ2-2; a weak D match, TRBD1 (6 bases). Per germline, CDR1 SGHAT and CDR2 FQDESV (reference sequence). There are 14 residues in the CDR3. V was clipped by 5 bases and J by 5 bases, with 12 bases between them. CDR3 sequence (DNA): TGTGCCAGCAGCATCACAGGGCAAACCGGGGAGCTGTTTTTT. It is translated as CASSITGQTGELFF.

This clone was counted ten times or more. The chain recombines TRBV6-4 with TRBJ1-6, with TRBD1 identical over 7 bases. CDR3 length equals 13 residues. In germline, CDR1 is MRHNA, CDR2 SNTAGT. Trimming cost V 9 bases and J 7 bases; bases outside gene matches: 6. In DNA, the CDR3 is TGTGCCAGTCGGGACAGTGGAAATTCACCCCTCCACTTT. Translating it yields CASRDSGNSPLHF.

The chain recombines TRBV5-1 with TRBJ2-3; TRBD2 agrees at 7 bases. Trimming took 0 bases from V and 2 from J; bases not matched to a gene: 6. The CDR3 is made up of 16 amino acids. Per the germline V gene, CDR1 is SGHRS and CDR2 is YFSETQ. The CDR3 DNA follows: TGCGCCAGCAGCTTGGTCGGGGGGAGGGACACAGATACGCAGTATTTT. Translating gives CASSLVGGRDTDTQYF.